This TCR beta chain was retrieved from a study of early T cells in non-severe SARS-CoV-2 infection. Study as a whole: Chains were unpaired, as sequencing was done on bulk RNA from unsorted whole blood.

This clonotype has only a few counts. Germline CDR1 reads SQVTM; CDR2 reads ANQGSEA. The V gene end was trimmed by 4 bases and the J gene end by 3 bases; junction bases not matched to a gene: 15. The CDR3 spans 19 residues. Individually, cDNA molecules had unique molecular identifiers attached to them. TCRdb reanalysed the 5' RACE reads using MiXCR and keeps one entry per CDR3 protein. The sample lists around 30,000 distinct CDR3 sequences, roughly 4.1% occurring once. Source material: whole blood. The chain recombines TRBV29-1 with TRBJ2-2; TRBD1 matches at 12 bases. This sequence was found in an adult who was a healthcare worker with PCR-confirmed SARS-CoV-2 infection or an uninfected control (not recorded which). The CDR3 protein is CSVARSGTGGPVDTGELFF. CDR3 coding DNA: TGCAGCGTTGCCCGCTCAGGGACAGGGGGCCCCGTGGACACCGGGGAGCTGTTTTTT.